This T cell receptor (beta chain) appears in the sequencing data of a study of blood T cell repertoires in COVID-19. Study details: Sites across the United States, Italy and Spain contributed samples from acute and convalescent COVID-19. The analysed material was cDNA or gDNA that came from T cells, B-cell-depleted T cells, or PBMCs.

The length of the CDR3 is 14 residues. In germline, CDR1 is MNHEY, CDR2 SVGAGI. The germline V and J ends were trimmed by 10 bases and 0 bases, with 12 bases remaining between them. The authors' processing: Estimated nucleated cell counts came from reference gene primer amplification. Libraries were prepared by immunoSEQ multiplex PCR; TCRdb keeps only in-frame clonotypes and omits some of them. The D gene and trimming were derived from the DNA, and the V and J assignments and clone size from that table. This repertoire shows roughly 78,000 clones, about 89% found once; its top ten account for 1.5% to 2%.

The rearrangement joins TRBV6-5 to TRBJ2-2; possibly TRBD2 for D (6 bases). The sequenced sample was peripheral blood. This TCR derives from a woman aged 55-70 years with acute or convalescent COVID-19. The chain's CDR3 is CATQGLSNTGELFF. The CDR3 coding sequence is TGTGCCACGCAGGGACTGTCGAACACCGGGGAGCTGTTTTTT.